The 3 T cell receptor beta chains below were found in one sample sequenced in a study of response to subunit inactivated influenza vaccine (dated by TCRdb to the late 2010s). The time point label here, explained by the study, means: approximately 47 days after influenza vaccine administration. Receptors were amplified or captured by RT-PCR. For sequencing, an Illumina HiSeq 2500 was employed. TCRdb ran its own pipeline on the public reads, namely fastp trimming at Q25 and MiXCR clone calling, and kept in-frame beta chains. Every distinct CDR3 protein forms one entry, paired with its most common genes and DNA. The sample table records about 160,000 distinct CDR3 sequences; approximately 11% of these occur just once. Roughly an eighth of the sample rests with the top ten. This specimen consisted of non-naive T cells sorted from PBMCs, obtained 40 to 50 days after vaccination. In the paper's terms, the cell subset or site label means: memory T cell fraction. The receptors were gathered from a man in his fifties or sixties who received an inactivated influenza vaccine. Donor details come from another sample of the same person, matched by shared clones.

The rearrangement joins TRBV11-1 to TRBJ2-1; possibly TRBD2 for D (6 bases). Trimming took 5 bases from V and 10 from J, leaving 15 bases between them. Germline CDR1 reads SGHAT; CDR2 reads FQDESV (reference sequence). The CDR3 spans 13 residues. The CDR3, as DNA: TGTGCCAGCAGCCGGGTGGAGGGGCGAGAGCAGTTCTTC. Amino acid sequence: CASSRVEGREQFF.

About this clonotype itself: The junction and the germline gene differ at one end; a read error may be behind it. This rearrangement joins TRBV4-2 to TRBJ2-7; possibly TRBD1 or TRBD2 for D (5 bases each). The CDR3 has 13 amino acids. From germline, CDR1 is LGHNA and CDR2 YNFKEQ. CDR3 bases: TGTGCCATCAGCCGGGGCCTCCCCTACGAGCAGTACTTC. It yields the protein CAISRGLPYEQYF.

The chain carries TRBV6-1 and TRBJ2-7, with D possibly TRBD2 on 5 matching bases. CDR1 is MNHNS, CDR2 SASEGT, per germline. V dropped 7 bases and J dropped 0 bases, with 13 bases sitting between them. This CDR3 comprises 14 residues. CDR3 residues: CASKATGISYEQYF. The CDR3 DNA follows: TGTGCCAGCAAAGCGACCGGGATCTCCTACGAGCAGTACTTC.